This T cell receptor beta chain was observed in a study of shared clonotypes between healthy human individuals (dated by TCRdb to between 2020 and 2021). In terms of the full investigation: A couple of women and a few men aged 18 to 49 years were included in the cohort. For each donor, CD4 naive and CD4 memory were each given three plates, CD8 naive was given two plates, and CD8 memory was given one plate. To estimate repertoire size and how much clonotype sharing occurs between individuals, the study deeply sequenced the blood TCR repertoires of roughly 5 healthy adults. Libraries were prepared and TCR repertoires were sequenced by different laboratories using diverse techniques, in order to increase sequencing depth and limit assay-specific biases. Leukapheresis yielded between about 0.85 and 10 billion PBMCs per donor.

Comments on this clone: It has no known antigen specificity. No base-level quality is on record; no much larger clone is a single base apart.

Broader findings and caveats from the paper: Rarefaction of sorted-subset datasets indicated incomplete sequencing despite the large sequencing depth. Pairwise subsampling led to the expectation that sequencing depth would affect the degree of clonotype sharing among donors. When a few donors were compared, the shared fraction of clonotypes was 5% to 6.5% for naive CD4, around 3.6% for naive CD8, roughly 2.3% for memory CD4, and under 0.5% for memory CD8. Sampling was limited to blood, and TCR repertoires in tissue likely differ from TCR repertoires in blood. Clonotypes shared by all four sorted-subset donors showed higher generation probabilities than non-shared clonotypes. The genetic and exposure-history diversity represented was limited by the small number of donors. Naive subsets generally had larger estimated clonotype richness than memory subsets.

The CDR3 runs 17 residues from the cysteine to the phenylalanine. Solely the CDR3 DNA is kept, with 51 bases framed from the first base. From V the trimming removes 3 bases and from J it removes 8 bases, while the gene matches leave 15 bases of the junction unaccounted for. CDR1 and CDR2 were assigned from the germline V gene as MGHDK and SYGVNS. CD8 naive samples were obtained by positive selection for CCR7 among CD45RO-negative cells, yielding a CD45RA+CCR7+ population from which TemRA cells were excluded. The donors were healthy, HIV-negative adults who had no recently reported acute infections or vaccinations. Only Caucasian adults living in Nashville, Tennessee, USA were represented among the donors. After blood collection by leukapheresis, PBMCs were isolated using Ficoll-Histopaque density gradient centrifugation and then cryopreserved in the vapor phase of liquid nitrogen. Purity and quantity of every magnetically sorted T cell population were checked by analytical flow cytometry. Genomic DNA was isolated from each sorted fraction and quantified by UV absorbance on a Nanodrop 2000c.

TCR CDR3 regions were amplified from genomic DNA by multiplex PCR using the deep immunoSEQ assay. Extracted genomic DNA from each cell subset was spread evenly across all wells of several immunoSEQ 96-well plates, with each plate serving as a replicate. For sorted subsets, approximately 210 ng of genomic DNA, equivalent to 25,000 to 30,000 T cell genomes, went into each replicate PCR. Purified libraries were measured with a Qubit 3.0 fluorometer, size-checked on a Bioanalyzer 2100, and measured again with the KAPA Library Quantification kit. A separate single-read 150-cycle Illumina NextSeq 550 flow cell was used to sequence each immunoSEQ 96-well plate. The published analysis was carried out like this. Because the immunoSEQ output held only junctional sequences and lacked quality scores, the filtering could not match the filtering applied to full-length reads. To assign V/J genes and CDR3, sequences were annotated against IMGT germline references using PyIR, a Python wrapper for IgBLAST v1.9. Reads were removed for weak V/J assignments (E-value above 1e-6), missing CDR3, stop codons, out-of-frame junctions, or ambiguous translated residues. V3J clonotypes were defined as sequences sharing the same inferred V gene, J gene, and CDR3 amino acid sequence. Percentage overlap between repertoires was computed as shared unique clonotypes divided by the size of the smaller repertoire. Richness of each repertoire was evaluated using RTK rarefaction, the Chao1 estimator, and Recon v2.1 estimates of unobserved clonotypes. Generation probabilities were computed with OLGA for all TCRbeta clonotypes obtained by the gDNA method from a handful of donors. TCRdb mirrors the immuneACCESS table, restricted to in-frame sequences. Some clones are absent from its copies; in checked studies, under half trace to an unresolved V gene, and the reason for the others is unknown. V and J calls and clone size are those listed in that table; D and trimming were worked out from the DNA. The sample has about 2 million clones on record, about 95% of them singletons. The ten largest clones capture roughly 1% of the sample.

The material sequenced was naive CD8+ T cells sorted from blood. Taken with the paper, the label for cell subset or site translates to: CD45RA+CCR7+. Recombination linked TRBV25-1 to TRBJ2-1, and TRBD2 matches 8 of the central bases. This sequence was found in a man between 18 and 29 years old in good health. The nucleotides are TGTGCCAGCAGTGATTTTTCCCTAGCGGGTTCCTGGGATGAGCAGTTCTTC. It translates as CASSDFSLAGSWDEQFF.